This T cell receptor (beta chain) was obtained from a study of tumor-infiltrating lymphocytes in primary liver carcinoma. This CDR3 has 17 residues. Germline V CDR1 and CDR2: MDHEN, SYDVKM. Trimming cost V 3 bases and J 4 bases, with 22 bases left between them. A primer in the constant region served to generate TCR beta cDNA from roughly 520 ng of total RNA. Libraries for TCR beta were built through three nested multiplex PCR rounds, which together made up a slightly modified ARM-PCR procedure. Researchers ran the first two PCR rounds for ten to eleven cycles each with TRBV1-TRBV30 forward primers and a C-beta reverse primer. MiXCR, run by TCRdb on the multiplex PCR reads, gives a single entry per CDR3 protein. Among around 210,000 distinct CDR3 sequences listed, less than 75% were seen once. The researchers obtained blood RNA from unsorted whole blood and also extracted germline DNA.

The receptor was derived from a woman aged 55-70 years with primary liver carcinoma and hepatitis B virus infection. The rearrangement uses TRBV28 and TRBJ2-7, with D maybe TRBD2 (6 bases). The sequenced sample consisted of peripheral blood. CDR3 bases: TGTGCCAGCAGTTTCTCAGGATTCGGGAGCTTCACATACGAGCAGTACTTC. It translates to CASSFSGFGSFTYEQYF.